This T cell receptor (beta chain) was retrieved from a study of T cell responses to AZD1222 COVID-19 vaccine. Findings of the study overall: Reportedly, nearly half of unique spike TCRs recognized epitopes outside B.1.351/B.1.1.7 mutations. CD4 TCRs linked to vaccination spanned spike, dominating at 160-218 and 743-854. Clonal diversity was possibly underestimated; the donors were predominantly white British and more often female. At baseline, seropositivity was found in only a handful of AZD1222 recipients.

Regarding this clone: What it binds is not known.

The CDR3 totals 14 residues. The V segment lost 6 bases and the J segment 5 bases; nucleotides outside the gene matches: 8. Germline V CDR1 and CDR2: LNHDA, SQIVND (reference sequence). Some clones are missing from TCRdb's copy, which holds only in-frame ones; the method was immunoSEQ multiplex PCR. The data show hundreds of thousands of clones, with approximately 94% seen just once and around 1% held by the top ten. The chain recombines TRBV19 with TRBJ2-3; 7 bases line up with TRBD1. The sequencing used peripheral blood, collected on day 0 of MenACWY control vaccination. This sequence originates from an adult in good health. As DNA, the CDR3 is TGTGCCAGTAGGGTGAGGGGGCCTATAGATACGCAGTATTTT. It codes for CASRVRGPIDTQYF.